One and the same sample provided the 18 T cell receptor beta chains below, sequenced in a study of CD8+CD57+ T cells in acquired aplastic anemia. The patients chosen for sequencing had shown expansion of CD8+CD57+ cells (detected by flow cytometry). CDR3 and TCR beta VDJ profiling relied on a genomic DNA template. Each CDR3 protein gets one entry after TCRdb re-called the reads with MiXCR. This sample has 200,000 to 300,000 distinct CDR3 sequences; approximately 79% occur once, and the top ten carry 35% to 50%. Sequencing was done on a sample of sorted CD4+, CD8+, or CD8+CD57+ T cells (not recorded which) from PBMCs. These receptors all stem from a human donor with aplastic anemia.

On this clonotype itself: One end of the junction is discordant with germline, which a read error may explain. The chain couples TRBV9 to TRBJ2-2, with D possibly TRBD2 on 5 matching bases. Germline assignment: CDR1 SGDLS and CDR2 YYNGEE. CDR3 size: 12 residues. CDR3 loop: CASSVGSGKLFF. The CDR3 DNA is TGTGCCAGCAGCGTAGGGTCCGGGAAGCTGTTTTTT.

To note about this clonotype: Germline is not matched at one junction end, which may reflect a read error. V is TRBV7-7 and J is TRBJ2-3; D is undetermined. The CDR3 is made up of 14 amino acids. Germline CDR1 reads SSHAT; CDR2 reads FNYEAQ (reference sequence). CDR3 bases: TGTGCTAGCAGCTTCGCGCCCAGTCCCGATATGAAGAGTTTT. Residues: CASSFAPSPDMKSF. The variable domain in full, with the rest retrieved from reference TRBV7-7 and TRBJ2-3, is GAGVSQSPRYKVTKRGQDVTLRCDPISSHATLYWYQQALGQGPEFLTYFNYEAQPDKSGLPSDRFSAERPEGSISTLTIQRTEQRDSAMYRCASSFAPSPDMKSFGPGTRLTVL.

This clonotype was recorded a few times. Relative to the germline gene, one junction end is altered; a read error may explain this. The CDR3 loop is CASSLALSADTEAFF. The CDR3 DNA sequence: TGTGCCAGCAGCTTAGCTCTGAGTGCGGACACTGAGGCTTTCTTT. The V gene is TRBV7-2, the J gene TRBJ1-1; maybe TRBD1 (5 bases). Per germline, CDR1 SGHTA and CDR2 FQGNSA. This CDR3 spans 15 amino acids.

The chain has TRBV7-9 and TRBJ1-1; TRBD1 is a possible D gene (6 bases). From germline, CDR1 is SEHNR and CDR2 FQNEAQ (reference sequence). CDR3 length: 17 amino acids. The germline V and J ends were trimmed by 5 bases and 8 bases, with 27 bases remaining between them. The CDR3 region is CASSGAGSYGGNVEAFF. The CDR3 DNA reads as TGTGCCAGCAGCGGGGCGGGTAGCTACGGGGGCAACGTCGAAGCTTTCTTT.

This chain uses TRBV2 with TRBJ2-2, with TRBD1 matching over 8 bases. The CDR3 sequence is 12 residues long. V lost 8 bases and J lost 7; bases outside the gene matches: 3. Germline V gene data show CDR1 as SNHLY and CDR2 as FYNNEI. CDR3 amino acids: CASQGAGGELFF. For the CDR3, the DNA is TGTGCCAGCCAGGGGGCGGGCGGGGAGCTGTTTTTT.

V and J are TRBV10-2 and TRBJ2-7; TRBD1 agrees at 12 bases. This CDR3 has 15 residues. V gave up 3 bases and J gave up 3 bases; unmatched junction bases: 3. CDR1 is WSHSY, CDR2 SAAADI, per germline. Written as DNA, the CDR3 is TGCGCCAGCAGTGAAAGGGACAGGGGGCTCTACGAGCAGTACTTC. As protein: CASSERDRGLYEQYF.

The rearrangement uses TRBV11-3 and TRBJ1-1; TRBD1 is a possible D gene (5 bases). Germline loops: CDR1 SGHNT, CDR2 YENEEA. The CDR3 is 15 amino acids. V gave up 1 base and J gave up 3 bases, with 12 bases separating them. CDR3 nucleotides: TGTGCCAGCAGCTTAGGTCTGACAGCTTACACTGAAGCTTTCTTT. It encodes CASSLGLTAYTEAFF.

The V and J genes are TRBV9 and TRBJ2-3; perhaps TRBD2 as D (6 bases). This CDR3 has 14 residues. Trimming shortened V by 0 bases and J by 11 bases, and 16 bases separated the two germline ends. Germline assignment: CDR1 SGDLS and CDR2 YYNGEE. CDR3 DNA: TGTGCCAGCAGCGTAGCAGATGGACTACTTAGGCAGTATTTT. Residues: CASSVADGLLRQYF.

The V and J genes are TRBV11-3 and TRBJ2-3; D is ambiguous. V lost 8 bases to trimming and J lost 3 bases, with 12 bases between them. Germline CDR1 reads SGHNT; CDR2 reads YENEEA. The CDR3 has 13 amino acids. The CDR3 bases are TGTGCCAGCGGCTGCGAGGTGACAGATACGCAGTATTTT. Its protein product is CASGCEVTDTQYF.

The chain is built from TRBV5-8 and TRBJ2-1; D unresolved. V was trimmed by 6 bases and J by 8 bases, leaving 9 bases between them. Per the germline V gene, CDR1 is SGHTS and CDR2 is YDEGEE. The CDR3 covers 11 residues. The CDR3 is CASTCTDEQFF. CDR3 nucleotide sequence: TGTGCCAGCACCTGTACGGATGAGCAGTTCTTC. The variable domain in full, completed from reference TRBV5-8 and TRBJ2-1, reads EAGVTQSPTHLIKTRGQQATLRCSPISGHTSVYWYQQALGLGLQFLLWYDEGEERNRGNFPPRFSGRQFPNYSSELNVNALELEDSALYLCASTCTDEQFFGPGTRLTVL.

The rearrangement links TRBV11-2 to TRBJ2-6; TRBD1 agrees at 7 bases. The ends lost 7 bases at V and 1 base at J; junction bases unmatched: 7. CDR1 and CDR2 (germline): SGHAT, FQNNGV. This CDR3 contains 16 residues. The CDR3 protein is CASTPGGGSGANVLTF. The CDR3 DNA sequence: TGTGCCAGCACCCCAGGGGGTGGGTCTGGGGCCAACGTCCTGACTTTC.

The chain links TRBV19 to TRBJ2-7; D unresolved. The germline CDR1 and CDR2 sequences are LNHDA and SQIVND (reference sequence). The CDR3 runs 16 residues. Trimming shortened V by 1 base and J by 13 bases, and 26 bases separated the two germline ends. The CDR3 spells CASSIASQAYMAELYV. The CDR3 DNA reads TGTGCCAGTAGTATAGCGAGCCAAGCGTACATGGCGGAGCTCTACGTC.

This chain uses TRBV5-5 with TRBJ2-3; perhaps TRBD2 as D (7 bases). This CDR3 region has 15 residues. From germline, CDR1 is SGHKS and CDR2 YYEKEE (reference sequence). The ends were cut back, 3 bases at V and 6 bases at J, with 17 bases in the middle. CDR3 nucleotide sequence: TGTGCCAGCAGCTCGGTAAGGGGGGGGCTGGATACGCAGTATTTT. Translating it yields CASSSVRGGLDTQYF.

The rearrangement joins TRBV10-2 to TRBJ2-7; D gene uncertain. V was cut by 4 bases and J by 0 bases, with 13 bases left in between. This CDR3 has 15 amino acids. From germline, CDR1 is WSHSY and CDR2 SAAADI. CDR3 sequence reads: CASSAAGRSSYEQYF. CDR3 nucleotides: TGCGCCAGCAGTGCCGCAGGTAGAAGCTCCTACGAGCAGTACTTC.

Points on this clonotype: Because it lacks the conserved phenylalanine or tryptophan at the end, this CDR3 is likely a read error. The limits of the CDR3 on the DNA are not certain, so only TCRdb's listed CDR3 is given. V is TRBV2 and J is TRBJ2-7; the table gives TRBD1 as D, unverified against the DNA. Germline-derived CDR1 and CDR2 are SNHLY and FYNNEI. The CDR3 is 14 amino acids long, termini counted. CDR3 sequence: CASSGGGGAYQETL.

With regard to this clonotype: Here the CDR3 omits its conserved ending phenylalanine or tryptophan, so a read error is the likely source. The DNA is omitted, as the CDR3 cannot be located on it reliably, and the CDR3 follows TCRdb's listing. The chain joins TRBV9 to TRBJ2-3; the table gives TRBD1 as D, unverified against the DNA. 13 amino acids form the CDR3, both terminal residues included. Germline assignment: CDR1 SGDLS and CDR2 YYNGEE. CDR3 loop: CASSVEDYPLLNI.

The CDR3 bases are TGTGCCAGCAGCGTTGATGCGGTCCGGACAGCCCTTTCCTACGAGCAGTACGTC. This translates into CASSVDAVRTALSYEQYV. The chain carries TRBV11-3 and TRBJ2-7; D possibly corresponds to TRBD1 (6 bases). The ends were cut back, 5 bases at V and 1 base at J, with 24 bases in the middle. The CDR3 runs to 18 residues. Germline assignment: CDR1 SGHNT and CDR2 YENEEA.

The chain uses TRBV11-2 and TRBJ1-1; D is perhaps TRBD1 (5 bases). Germline-derived CDR1 and CDR2 are SGHAT and FQNNGV. This CDR3 spans 16 amino acids. V gave up 1 base and J gave up 5 bases, with 17 bases separating them. Here the CDR3 reads CASSLGRNRILTEAFF. In nucleotides, the CDR3 is TGTGCCAGCAGCTTAGGTCGCAACAGGATCCTAACTGAAGCTTTCTTT.